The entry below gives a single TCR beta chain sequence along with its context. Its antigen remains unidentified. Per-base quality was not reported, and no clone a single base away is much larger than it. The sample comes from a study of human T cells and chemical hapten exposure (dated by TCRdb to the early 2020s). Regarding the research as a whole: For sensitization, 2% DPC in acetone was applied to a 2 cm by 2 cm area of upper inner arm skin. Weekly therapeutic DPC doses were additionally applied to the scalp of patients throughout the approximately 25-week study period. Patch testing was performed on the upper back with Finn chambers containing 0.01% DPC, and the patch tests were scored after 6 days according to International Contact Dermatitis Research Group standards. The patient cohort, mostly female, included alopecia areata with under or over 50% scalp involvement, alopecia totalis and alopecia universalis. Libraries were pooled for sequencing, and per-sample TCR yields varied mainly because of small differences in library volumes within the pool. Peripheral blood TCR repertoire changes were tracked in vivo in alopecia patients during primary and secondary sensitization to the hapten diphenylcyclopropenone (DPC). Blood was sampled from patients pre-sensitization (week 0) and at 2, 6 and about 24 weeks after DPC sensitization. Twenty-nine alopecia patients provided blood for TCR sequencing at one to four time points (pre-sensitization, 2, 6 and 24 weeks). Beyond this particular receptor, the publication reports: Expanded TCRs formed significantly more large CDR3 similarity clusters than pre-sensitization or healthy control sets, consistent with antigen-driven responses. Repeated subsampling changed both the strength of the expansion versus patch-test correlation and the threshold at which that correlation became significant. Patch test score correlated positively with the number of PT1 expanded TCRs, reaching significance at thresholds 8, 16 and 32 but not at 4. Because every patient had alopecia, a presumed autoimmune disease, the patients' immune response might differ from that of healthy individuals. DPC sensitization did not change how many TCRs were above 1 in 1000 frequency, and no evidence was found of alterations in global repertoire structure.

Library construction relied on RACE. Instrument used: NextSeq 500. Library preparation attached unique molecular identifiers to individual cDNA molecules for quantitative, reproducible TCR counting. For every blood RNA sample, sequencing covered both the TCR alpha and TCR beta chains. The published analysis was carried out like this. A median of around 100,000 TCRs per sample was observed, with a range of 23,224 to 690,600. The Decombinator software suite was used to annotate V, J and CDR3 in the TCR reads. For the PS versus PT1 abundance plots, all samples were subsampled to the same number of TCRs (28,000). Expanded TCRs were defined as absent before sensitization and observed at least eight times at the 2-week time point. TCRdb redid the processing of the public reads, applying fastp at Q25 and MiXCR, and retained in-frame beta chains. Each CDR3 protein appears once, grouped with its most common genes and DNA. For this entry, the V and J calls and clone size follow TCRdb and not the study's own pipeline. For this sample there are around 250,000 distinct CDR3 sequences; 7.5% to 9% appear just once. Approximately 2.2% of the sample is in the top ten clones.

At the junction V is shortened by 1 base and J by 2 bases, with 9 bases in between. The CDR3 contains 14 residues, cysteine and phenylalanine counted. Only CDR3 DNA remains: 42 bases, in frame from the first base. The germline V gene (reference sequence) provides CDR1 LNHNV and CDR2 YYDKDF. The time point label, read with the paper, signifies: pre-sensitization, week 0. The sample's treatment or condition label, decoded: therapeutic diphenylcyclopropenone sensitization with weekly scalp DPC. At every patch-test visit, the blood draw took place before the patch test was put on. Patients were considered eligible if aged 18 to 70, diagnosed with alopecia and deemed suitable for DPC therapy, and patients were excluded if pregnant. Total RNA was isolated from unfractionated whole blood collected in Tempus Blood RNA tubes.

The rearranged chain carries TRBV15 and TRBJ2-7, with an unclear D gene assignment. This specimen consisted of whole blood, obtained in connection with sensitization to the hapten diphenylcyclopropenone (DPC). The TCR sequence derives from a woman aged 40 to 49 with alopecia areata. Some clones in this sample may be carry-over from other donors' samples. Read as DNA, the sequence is TGTGCCACCAGCAGAGCAAGGCAGACCTACGAGCAGTACTTC. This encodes CATSRARQTYEQYF.